This is a list of T cell receptor beta chains from one sample in a study of Tregs in tolerant kidney transplant recipients. Assay: immunoSEQ multiplex PCR; the TCRdb copy retains only in-frame clones and omits some. The sample records tens of thousands of clones, about 91% being singletons. The starting material was CD4+ T cells from blood (PBMCs), obtained 24 months after the transplant. The receptor set was obtained from a human patient who received a combined kidney and bone marrow transplant. Some T cells here may be from the graft donor. Each CDR3 is given without its conserved first and last residue.

J gene: TRBJ2-7
V gene: TRBV4-1
CDR3 protein: ASSRGDSEPSYEQY

J gene: TRBJ2-7
V gene: TRBV5-1
CDR3 protein: ASSLSWDRGPEQY

J gene: TRBJ1-2
V gene: TRBV5-4
CDR3 protein: ASWKTGTYGYT

J gene: TRBJ1-3
V gene: TRBV28
CDR3 protein: ASSLGSFSGNTIY

J gene: TRBJ2-3
V gene: TRBV4-2
CDR3 protein: ASSQPDSRDTQY

J gene: TRBJ2-4
V gene: TRBV7-2
CDR3 protein: ASSLAVGEVKNIQY

J gene: TRBJ1-2
V gene: TRBV28
CDR3 protein: ASSKDRGLNYGYT

J gene: TRBJ2-1
V gene: TRBV5-6
CDR3 protein: ASSWGHPSYNEQF

J gene: TRBJ1-4
V gene: TRBV5-1
CDR3 protein: ASSPGQGVEKLF

J gene: TRBJ2-3
V gene: TRBV5-1
CDR3 protein: ASSLAGGALLDTQY

J gene: TRBJ1-2
V gene: TRBV19
CDR3 protein: ASNPAGLKYGYT

J gene: TRBJ1-2
V gene: TRBV7-2
CDR3 protein: ASSLFFGYGYT

J gene: TRBJ1-2
V gene: TRBV5-6
CDR3 protein: ASSLVDRGNYGYT

J gene: TRBJ2-1
V gene: TRBV27
CDR3 protein: ASSFRWEYGNEQF

J gene: TRBJ2-4
V gene: TRBV5-4
CDR3 protein: ASSLFTQGGAKNIQY

J gene: TRBJ1-1
V gene: TRBV5-6
CDR3 protein: ASSLLEGGNTEAF

J gene: TRBJ2-3
V gene: TRBV7-6
CDR3 protein: ASSQPGGGGTDTQY

J gene: TRBJ1-1
V gene: TRBV7-2
CDR3 protein: ASSYIGQGSTEAF

J gene: TRBJ1-2
V gene: TRBV7-8
CDR3 protein: ASSLIRGNYGYT

J gene: TRBJ2-7
V gene: TRBV18
CDR3 protein: ASSERTGSTYEQY

J gene: TRBJ2-1
V gene: TRBV14
CDR3 protein: ASSQDSAAGAYNEQF

J gene: TRBJ1-2
V gene: TRBV11-3
CDR3 protein: ASTPGAPGYGYT